A single T cell receptor beta chain is shown here with its context. Its specificity is unknown. The Oncomine TCR Beta short-read assay sequenced DNA from cultured CD4+ T cells. Genomic DNA from cultured CD4+ T cells was extracted. TCRdb processed the PCR reads anew with MiXCR; each CDR3 protein has one entry. Among roughly 6,600 distinct CDR3 sequences listed, roughly 20% were seen once. These data originate in a study of vaccination and CD4 T cells after COVID-19. CDR3 length equals 13 residues. Trimming shortened V by 0 bases and J by 4 bases, and 6 bases separated the two germline ends. Germline-derived CDR1 and CDR2 are ENHRY and SYGVKD. Findings and limits, study-wide: Median SARS-CoV-2-reactive clonotype numbers rose nonsignificantly, about 20 to 40.

Documented treatment: roughly ten-day PBMC culture with coronavirus spike peptide pools or control peptides (ViraFEST assay). This sequence was found in a human donor who had recovered from COVID-19. The chain carries TRBV10-3 and TRBJ1-2, with TRBD1 as a possible D gene (5 bases). The specimen comprised CD4+ T cells from blood, cultured in vitro, sampled after SARS-CoV-2 vaccination. CDR3 DNA sequence: TGTGCCATCAGTGAGTCCGGGACCTATGGCTACACCTTC. Its translation is CAISESGTYGYTF.